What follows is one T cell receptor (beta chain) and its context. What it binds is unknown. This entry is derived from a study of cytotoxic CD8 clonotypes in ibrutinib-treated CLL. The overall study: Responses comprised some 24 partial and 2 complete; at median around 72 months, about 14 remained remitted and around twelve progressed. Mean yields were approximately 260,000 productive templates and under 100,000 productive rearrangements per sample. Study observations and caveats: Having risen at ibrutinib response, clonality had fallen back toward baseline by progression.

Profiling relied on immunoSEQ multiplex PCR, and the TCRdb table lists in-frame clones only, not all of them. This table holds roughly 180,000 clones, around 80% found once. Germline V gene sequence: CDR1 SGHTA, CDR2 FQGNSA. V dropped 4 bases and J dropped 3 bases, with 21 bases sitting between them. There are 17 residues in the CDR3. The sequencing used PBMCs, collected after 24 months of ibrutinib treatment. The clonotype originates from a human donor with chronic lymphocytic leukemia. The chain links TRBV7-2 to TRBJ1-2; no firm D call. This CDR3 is CASSSVEMGSLDYGYTF. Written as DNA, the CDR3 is TGTGCCAGCAGCTCAGTAGAGATGGGGAGTCTGGACTATGGCTACACCTTC. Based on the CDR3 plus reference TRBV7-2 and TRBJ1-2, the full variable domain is GAGVSQSPSNKVTEKGKDVELRCDPISGHTALYWYRQSLGQGLEFLIYFQGNSAPDKSGLPSDRFSAERTGGSVSTLTIQRTQQEDSAVYLCASSSVEMGSLDYGYTFGSGTRLTVV.